The present T cell receptor (beta chain) was sequenced within a study of T cell responses to AZD1222 COVID-19 vaccine. Study overall: Pooled in the analysis were second doses at about 4 or about 12 weeks.

Study observations and caveats: Across the whole spike, CD4 TCRs peaked at regions 160-218 and 743-854. Donors were mostly white British, more females; clonal diversity possibly underestimated. Reports say nearly half of spike-specific TCRs go after unmutated variant regions.

Measured with immunoSEQ multiplex PCR; TCRdb has only the in-frame clones, and not every one. The sample gives fewer than 150,000 clones, over 65% of which show up once; about 4% is in the top ten. To note about this clone: The antigen remains undetermined.

CDR3 length equals 14 residues. V lost 5 bases and J lost 7, with 14 bases in between. Germline-derived CDR1 and CDR2 are WNHNN and SYGVQD (reference sequence). The sequencing here drew on peripheral blood, taken on day 0 of AZD1222 vaccination. This sequence originates from an adult in good health. The genes are TRBV10-1 and TRBJ1-4; D is perhaps TRBD1 (5 bases). CDR3 amino acids: CASSSDIRPEKLFF. In DNA, the CDR3 is TGCGCCAGCAGTTCGGACATCCGGCCTGAAAAACTGTTTTTT.